These T cell receptor beta chains were read from a single sample in a study of OX40 agonist ivuxolimab in advanced cancers. Measured with immunoSEQ multiplex PCR; TCRdb has only the in-frame clones, and not every one. The sample records approximately 58,000 clones, approximately 84% being singletons. The material sequenced was CD4+ or CD8+ T cells sorted from blood, taken in a trial of the OX40 agonist ivuxolimab. These receptors originate from an adult with an advanced solid tumor such as melanoma, head and neck, liver or kidney cancer. Each CDR3 is given with its conserved first and last residue. Size is stated for part of the rows, as once, few or many counts, or as a class when the clone is expanded.

clone_size,v_call,j_call,cdr3_aa
few,TRBV9,TRBJ2-7,CASSVGIGGYEQYF
NA,TRBV2,TRBJ1-5,CASRVRDLSNQPQHF
NA,TRBV28,TRBJ1-5,CASSFEENQPQHF
NA,TRBV14,TRBJ2-3,CASSQQPSGSTDTQYF
NA,TRBV25-1,TRBJ1-1,CASSGGYTEAFF
NA,TRBV2,TRBJ1-1,CASSDRPDRAGTEAFF
NA,TRBV10-2,TRBJ1-2,CASSADYGYTF
few,TRBV5-1,TRBJ2-1,CASSLERASYNEQFF
NA,TRBV6-6,TRBJ2-1,CASSYSNQGGKNEQFF
NA,TRBV5-1,TRBJ1-3,CASSPGQGLGNTIYF
few,TRBV21-1,TRBJ2-4,CASSKAHALAKNIQYF
few,TRBV19,TRBJ2-1,CASSTTVGSYNEQFF
NA,TRBV11-2,TRBJ2-5,CASSYGSGETQYF
NA,TRBV19,TRBJ2-3,CASSTRTSGGTDTQYF
NA,TRBV5-1,TRBJ1-2,CASSQLAGGDYGYTF
NA,TRBV20-1,TRBJ1-2,CSASPVGGYTF
NA,TRBV5-4,TRBJ2-1,CASSLDSIPVEQFF
NA,TRBV2,TRBJ2-1,CASRVLAGGSYNEQFF
NA,TRBV18,TRBJ2-1,CASSPLSQSGPYNEQFF
NA,TRBV5-4,TRBJ2-2,CASSYGGSGITGELFF
NA,TRBV27,TRBJ2-1,CASSLTWGAGVHEQFF
NA,TRBV5-1,TRBJ2-2,CASMRDRNTGELFF
NA,TRBV11-2,TRBJ2-7,CASSLDGDHGQYF
NA,TRBV27,TRBJ1-5,CASSFQGVSNQPQHF
few,TRBV7-2,TRBJ1-1,CASSLVLAVSTEAFF
NA,TRBV6-1,TRBJ2-1,CASRLDRGVYNEQFF
NA,TRBV7-3,TRBJ2-5,CASSLGRGSGETQYF
few,TRBV27,TRBJ2-1,CASRVQGSSYNEQFF
NA,TRBV7-2,TRBJ1-6,CASSLAVPESGPPLHF
NA,TRBV19,TRBJ1-2,CASSMFVSDSDYGYTF
NA,TRBV7-2,TRBJ1-1,CASSRGQNTEAFF
NA,TRBV6-5,TRBJ2-5,CASSDSGTRQETQYF
NA,TRBV11-2,TRBJ2-1,CASSFLAGDHEQFF
few,TRBV16,TRBJ1-5,CASSLLGGGRGNQPQHF
NA,TRBV29-1,TRBJ2-3,CSVDPGRLAGGPFSYKKNTQYF
NA,TRBV6-6,TRBJ1-2,CASSSPGAWGYTF
NA,TRBV7-8,TRBJ1-4,CASSQNRGRNEKLFF
once,TRBV6-5,TRBJ2-1,CASSSGTSWFF
NA,TRBV27,TRBJ1-1,CASKGTGGAYGAFF
NA,TRBV19,TRBJ2-5,CASSIGSGSLAGGEETQYF
NA,TRBV6-5,TRBJ1-5,CASSYRGAQHF